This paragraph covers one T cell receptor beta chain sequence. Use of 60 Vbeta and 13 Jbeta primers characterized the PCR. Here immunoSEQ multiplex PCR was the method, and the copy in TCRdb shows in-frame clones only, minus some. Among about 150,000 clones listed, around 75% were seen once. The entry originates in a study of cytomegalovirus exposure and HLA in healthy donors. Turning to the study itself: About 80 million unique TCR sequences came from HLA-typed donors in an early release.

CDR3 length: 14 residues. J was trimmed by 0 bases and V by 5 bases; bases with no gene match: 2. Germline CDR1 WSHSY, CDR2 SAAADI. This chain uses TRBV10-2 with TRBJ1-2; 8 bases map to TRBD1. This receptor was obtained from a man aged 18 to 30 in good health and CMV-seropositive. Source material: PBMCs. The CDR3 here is CASSSDRANYGYTF. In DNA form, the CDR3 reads TGCGCCAGCAGTTCGGACAGGGCTAACTATGGCTACACCTTC.